The 26 T cell receptor beta chains below all came from one sample that was sequenced in a study of T-cell reconstitution after alpha-beta-depleted transplantation in children. Unique molecular identifiers featured in how the TCRbeta library was prepared. MiXCR, applied by TCRdb to the PCR reads, yields one record per CDR3 protein. The sample holds about 900,000 distinct CDR3 sequences, around 30% seen once. Sample: PBMCs, mostly from graft donor cells, taken 360 days after TCRalphabeta/CD19-depleted stem cell transplant. These receptors all come from a boy younger than two who had a stem cell transplant for SCID, so the T cells may come from the graft donor.

The J gene is TRBJ1-5, the V gene TRBV5-1, with 10 bases fitting TRBD1. V gave up 3 bases and J gave up 0 bases; unmatched junction bases: 3. The CDR3 length is 16 residues. Germline V CDR1 and CDR2: SGHRS, YFSETQ. CDR3 sequence (DNA): TGCGCCAGCAGCTGGGACAGGGGCGATAGCAATCAGCCCCAGCATTTT. This gives the protein CASSWDRGDSNQPQHF.

This clonotype was counted a few times. The chain uses TRBV5-1 and TRBJ2-1; TRBD2 agrees at 11 bases. J was trimmed by 0 bases and V by 3 bases; bases with no gene match: 8. This CDR3 region has 18 residues. CDR1 and CDR2 (germline): SGHRS, YFSETQ. CDR3 sequence: CASSSGSSGGSSYNEQFF. The CDR3 region has the DNA TGCGCCAGCAGCTCAGGATCTAGCGGGGGGAGCTCCTACAATGAGCAGTTCTTC.

This clonotype was seen a few times. This chain joins TRBV20-1 and TRBJ2-3; the D gene is possibly TRBD1 (5 bases). The CDR3 runs 16 residues. Germline CDR1 DFQATT, CDR2 SNEGSKA (reference sequence). The V gene lost 3 bases and the J gene lost 0 bases, with 16 bases spanning the gap. The CDR3 loop is CSASGARSPSTDTQYF. The CDR3 bases are TGCAGTGCTAGTGGGGCCAGGTCTCCTAGCACAGATACGCAGTATTTT.

The CDR3 spells CASSYYAHAGWNNEQFF. The CDR3 DNA is TGTGCCAGCAGTTACTACGCTCACGCGGGGTGGAACAATGAGCAGTTCTTC. The chain carries TRBV6-2 or TRBV6-3 and TRBJ2-1; possibly TRBD2 for D (6 bases). Germline-derived CDR1 and CDR2 are MNHEY and SVGEGT. The CDR3 spans 17 residues. With 1 base removed from V and 5 bases from J, the gap between germline ends came to 18 bases.

The V call is TRBV6-2 or TRBV6-3, the J call TRBJ2-1, with unresolved D. From germline, CDR1 is MNHEY and CDR2 SVGEGT. There are 14 residues in the CDR3. V lost 0 bases to trimming and J lost 10 bases, with 13 bases between them. CDR3 DNA: TGTGCCAGCAGTTACTCGATTTCTGTCCCAGAGCAGTTCTTC. Protein product: CASSYSISVPEQFF.

This chain uses TRBV7-3 with TRBJ2-5; D not certain. The V end was cut by 5 bases, the J end by 6 bases, with 16 bases between. Germline lookup yields CDR1 SGHTA and CDR2 FQGTGA. There are 14 residues in the CDR3. The CDR3 region is CASSPRTILKTQYF. The CDR3 bases are TGTGCCAGCAGCCCTCGGACCATTTTGAAGACCCAGTACTTC.

The rearrangement uses TRBV5-5 and TRBJ2-7; D possibly matches TRBD1 or TRBD2 (5 bases each). V gave up 2 bases and J gave up 6 bases, with 21 bases separating them. Germline V lookup: CDR1 SGHKS, CDR2 YYEKEE (reference sequence). This CDR3 has 16 amino acids. This chain's CDR3 is CASSFLPGPNFAEQYF. In nucleotides, the CDR3 is TGTGCCAGCAGCTTTCTGCCGGGACCAAACTTCGCCGAGCAGTACTTC.

This clonotype was observed a handful of times. The chain uses TRBV5-1 and TRBJ1-3; 8 nucleotides line up with TRBD1. The CDR3 spans 14 residues. Germline assignment: CDR1 SGHRS and CDR2 YFSETQ. The V gene end was trimmed by 2 bases and the J gene end by 11 bases; junction bases not matched to a gene: 9. CDR3 amino acids: CASSFRQGHSPIYF. In nucleotides, the CDR3 is TGCGCCAGCAGCTTTAGACAGGGGCATAGCCCCATATATTTT.

The sample holds many counts of this clonotype. V and J are TRBV7-9 and TRBJ2-7; D gene unclear. CDR1 and CDR2 from the germline V gene are SEHNR and FQNEAQ (reference sequence). Trimming pared 4 bases from V and 1 base from J, leaving 8 bases between. The CDR3 is made up of 13 amino acids. CDR3 sequence (DNA): TGTGCCAGCAGCTCCGCCGGATCCTACGAGCAGTACTTC. Translated, it gives CASSSAGSYEQYF.

This clonotype was detected a few times. The chain carries TRBV12-3 or TRBV12-4 and TRBJ2-3; 9 bases map to TRBD1. This CDR3 is built from 15 residues. J was trimmed by 4 bases and V by 7 bases; bases with no gene match: 9. CDR3 sequence reads: CASNPRDRVPDTQYF. The CDR3, as DNA: TGTGCCAGCAACCCCAGGGACAGGGTTCCAGATACGCAGTATTTT.

This clonotype was detected only a few times. The chain links TRBV7-4 to TRBJ1-1; D uncertain. Trimming took off 4 bases at V and 1 base at J, with 7 bases between the two ends. Germline CDR1 and CDR2: SGHVT and SQSDAQ. The CDR3 length is 13 residues. The CDR3 DNA reads as TGTGCCAGCAGCTACGAACCGAACACTGAAGCTTTCTTT. Its translation: CASSYEPNTEAFF. The full variable domain, completed using reference TRBV7-4 and TRBJ1-1, is GAGVSQSPRYKVAKRGRDVALRCDSISGHVTLYWYRQTLGQGSEVLTYSQSDAQRDKSGRPSGRFSAERPERSVSTLKIQRTEQGDSAVYLCASSYEPNTEAFFGQGTRLTVV.

This rearrangement joins TRBV7-6 to TRBJ2-7, with TRBD1 matching 10 bases. The V gene's germline CDR1 is SGHVS and CDR2 FNYEAQ. V shed 5 bases and J 7 bases; nucleotides not matched to a gene: 5. The CDR3 is 13 residues long. The CDR3 DNA follows: TGTGCCAGCAGCGCGGGGACAGGGGTGGAGCAGTACTTC. Amino acids: CASSAGTGVEQYF.

This clonotype has only a few counts. The chain recombines TRBV24-1 with TRBJ1-1, with no clear D. CDR3 length equals 12 residues. From germline, CDR1 is KGHDR and CDR2 SFDVKD. V shed 4 bases and J shed 7 bases, with 9 bases lying between them. The CDR3 coding sequence is TGTGCCACCAGTGACCTGGGAGGTGAAGCTTTCTTT. This gives the protein CATSDLGGEAFF.

The rearrangement links TRBV24-1 to TRBJ2-1, with 13 bases identical to TRBD2. CDR1 and CDR2 (germline): KGHDR, SFDVKD. Germline trimming cut 11 bases from V and 5 bases from J; bases unmatched to any gene: 2. CDR3 length: 13 amino acids. CDR3 protein: CARGLAGHNEQFF. Written as DNA, the CDR3 is TGTGCCAGGGGACTAGCGGGGCACAATGAGCAGTTCTTC.

This chain links TRBV5-1 with TRBJ2-1; TRBD2 matches at 8 bases. CDR1 and CDR2 (germline): SGHRS, YFSETQ. CDR3 length: 16 amino acids. With 4 bases clipped from V and 5 bases from J, the junction kept 11 bases outside the gene matches. This chain's CDR3 is CASSREALAVNNEQFF. CDR3 bases: TGCGCCAGCAGCCGCGAGGCACTAGCGGTTAACAATGAGCAGTTCTTC.

CDR3: CASSLAPTGTGEQYF. The CDR3 DNA follows: TGTGCCAGCAGCTTGGCGCCAACAGGGACGGGCGAGCAGTACTTC. This sequence joins TRBV5-5 and TRBJ2-7; weak D call: TRBD1 (6 bases). Trimming pared 0 bases from V and 6 bases from J, leaving 16 bases between. Germline values: CDR1 SGHKS, CDR2 YYEKEE (reference sequence). This CDR3 comprises 15 residues.

This clonotype was seen only a few times. The rearrangement links TRBV12-3 or TRBV12-4 to TRBJ2-5; 7 bases fit TRBD1. With 6 bases clipped from V and 5 bases from J, the junction kept 9 bases outside the gene matches. This CDR3 has 14 residues. The CDR3 here is CASSLDRDGETQYF. For the CDR3, the DNA is TGTGCCAGCAGCCTCGACAGGGATGGGGAGACCCAGTACTTC.

The rearrangement uses TRBV24-1 and TRBJ1-5, with D possibly matching TRBD1 (5 bases). Germline CDR1 KGHDR, CDR2 SFDVKD. The CDR3 contains 15 residues. Trimming took 7 bases from V and 3 from J, leaving 15 bases between them. CDR3 nucleotides: TGTGCCACCAGGGCCACGGGGGACTTCAATCAGCCCCAGCATTTT. It specifies CATRATGDFNQPQHF.

This chain links TRBV20-1 with TRBJ1-1; D not certain. Germline loops: CDR1 DFQATT, CDR2 SNEGSKA (reference sequence). The V end lost 1 base, the J end lost 5 bases, and 11 bases lay between the germline ends. CDR3 length equals 13 residues. The CDR3 nucleotides read TGCAGTGCTAGAGTATGGGGTTGGACTGAAGCTTTCTTT. Translating it yields CSARVWGWTEAFF.

In its sample, this clonotype was seen a few times. The V call is TRBV20-1, the J call TRBJ1-5, with D possibly matching TRBD1 (6 bases). V gave up 0 bases and J gave up 7 bases, with 16 bases separating them. The CDR3 is 15 amino acids. CDR1 is DFQATT and CDR2 is SNEGSKA in the germline V gene (reference sequence). CDR3 sequence (DNA): TGCAGTGCTAGAGATCGGGGGGGCGCGGGGCAGCCCCAGCATTTT. It translates to CSARDRGGAGQPQHF.

This clonotype was recorded once. The genes are TRBV10-3 and TRBJ2-7; D gene unclear. This CDR3 contains 12 residues. Germline V CDR1 and CDR2: ENHRY, SYGVKD. Between the trimmed V and J ends, which lost 10 bases and 6 bases, there was a span of 16 bases. CDR3 nucleotide sequence: TGTGCCAGCGCCGGGCGTTCCCGCGAGCAGTACTTC. It is translated as CASAGRSREQYF.

The rearrangement links TRBV12-3 or TRBV12-4 to TRBJ2-3; D is uncertain. The CDR3 extends over 13 amino acids. The V gene lost 6 bases and the J gene lost 6 bases, with 13 bases spanning the gap. The CDR3 DNA is TGTGCCAGCAGGCCCCCATTAACGGATACGCAGTATTTT. Its protein is CASRPPLTDTQYF.

This clonotype was counted only a few times. The DNA of the CDR3 is TGCAGCGTTCAGGGAATCTCCTACGAGCAGTACTTC. Translated: CSVQGISYEQYF. The V and J genes are TRBV29-1 and TRBJ2-7; tentatively, D is TRBD1 (5 bases). Germline V gene lookup returns CDR1 SQVTM and CDR2 ANQGSEA. Trimming removed 5 bases from V and 0 bases from J, with 8 bases in between. CDR3 size: 12 residues.

In its sample, this clonotype was seen a few times. The chain has TRBV3-1 and TRBJ2-3, with TRBD2 identical over 8 bases. After removal of 4 bases from V and 1 base from J, the junction contained 7 bases not matched to a gene. Germline V CDR1 and CDR2: LGHDT, YNNKEL (reference sequence). The CDR3 length is 16 residues. CDR3 protein: CASSPGTRWGTDTQYF. DNA for the CDR3: TGTGCCAGCAGCCCTGGGACTAGGTGGGGCACAGATACGCAGTATTTT.

This clonotype has just a few counts. The chain recombines TRBV7-2 with TRBJ2-1; a possible D gene is TRBD1 (5 bases). The CDR3 is 13 amino acids. Germline assignment: CDR1 SGHTA and CDR2 FQGNSA. The V end lost 11 bases, the J end lost 6 bases, and 17 bases lay between the germline ends. For the CDR3, the DNA is TGTGCCGGGGCTATATTGGGGCTCAATGAGCAGTTCTTC. Translation: CAGAILGLNEQFF.

V and J are TRBV5-1 and TRBJ1-1, with D unresolved. Germline lookup yields CDR1 SGHRS and CDR2 YFSETQ. CDR3 length: 11 amino acids. The V end was cut by 0 bases, the J end by 10 bases, with 7 bases between. In DNA form, the CDR3 reads TGCGCCAGCAGCTTGGACGGGATAGCTTTCTTT. It encodes CASSLDGIAFF.